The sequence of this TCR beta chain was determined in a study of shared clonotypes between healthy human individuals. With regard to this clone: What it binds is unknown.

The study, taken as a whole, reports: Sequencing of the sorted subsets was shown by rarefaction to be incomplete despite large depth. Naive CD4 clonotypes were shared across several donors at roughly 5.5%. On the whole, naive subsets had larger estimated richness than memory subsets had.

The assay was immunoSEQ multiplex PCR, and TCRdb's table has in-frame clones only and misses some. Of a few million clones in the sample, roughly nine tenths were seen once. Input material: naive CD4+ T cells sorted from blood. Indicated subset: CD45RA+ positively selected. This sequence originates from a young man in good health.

CDR3 DNA: TGCGCCAGCAGCTTGATTATCACAGGTAGCGGCTCTGGGGCCAACGTCCTGACTTTC. Its translation: CASSLIITGSGSGANVLTF. The chain uses TRBV5-1 and TRBJ2-6; D possibly corresponds to TRBD2 (6 bases). Germline V gene sequence: CDR1 SGHRS, CDR2 YFSETQ. Trimming removed 1 base from V and 0 bases from J, with 17 bases in between. The CDR3 is made up of 19 amino acids.